Below, 16 T cell receptor beta chains from the same sample are listed, as sequenced in a study of blood T cell repertoires in COVID-19. Profiled with immunoSEQ multiplex PCR; TCRdb holds only in-frame clones, not every one. The sample has around 65,000 clones; 80% to 90% are singletons. Sequenced input: peripheral blood. The receptors here all came from a man at least 80 years old with acute or convalescent COVID-19.

The chain has TRBV24-1 and TRBJ1-4, with D unresolved. The CDR3 length is 16 residues. Trimming took off 2 bases at V and 0 bases at J, with 9 bases between the two ends. Germline V gene sequence: CDR1 KGHDR, CDR2 SFDVKD. This chain's CDR3 is CATSDSTFATNEKLFF. The CDR3 region has the DNA TGTGCCACCAGTGATTCCACTTTTGCAACTAATGAAAAACTGTTTTTT.

CDR3 nucleotide sequence: TGTGCCAGCAGCTTGTATTACTATGGCTACACCTTC. Amino acid sequence: CASSLYYYGYTF. The chain joins TRBV7-9 to TRBJ1-2, with D unresolved. Germline lookup yields CDR1 SEHNR and CDR2 FQNEAQ (reference sequence). The CDR3 spans 12 residues. The ends were cut back, 3 bases at V and 3 bases at J, with 5 bases in the middle.

A few counts support this clone. The gene calls are TRBV7-3 and TRBJ1-1; 8 nucleotides line up with TRBD1. Germline CDR1 is SGHTA and CDR2 is FQGTGA. V lost 5 bases, J lost 3 bases, and 2 bases stayed unmatched. The CDR3 runs to 13 residues. CDR3 residues: CASSRTGYTEAFF. CDR3 nucleotide sequence: TGTGCCAGCAGCCGGACAGGGTACACTGAAGCTTTCTTT.

This rearrangement joins TRBV13 to TRBJ2-7, with a tentative D call TRBD2 (5 bases). Germline loops: CDR1 PRHDT, CDR2 FYEKMQ (reference sequence). Trimming took off 5 bases at V and 0 bases at J, with 17 bases between the two ends. The CDR3 is made up of 16 amino acids. The CDR3 nucleotides read TGTGCCAGCAGCCAGAGCGGCAACCCACTCTCCTACGAGCAGTACTTC. Protein: CASSQSGNPLSYEQYF.

V gene TRBV9 combines with J gene TRBJ1-4; tentative D call: TRBD1 (5 bases). V was clipped by 3 bases and J by 1 base, with 10 bases between them. Germline CDR1 SGDLS, CDR2 YYNGEE. The CDR3 runs to 15 residues. The CDR3 loop is CASSAYGGTNEKLFF. The CDR3 DNA reads TGTGCCAGCAGCGCTTACGGGGGAACTAATGAAAAACTGTTTTTT.

In nucleotides, the CDR3 is TGTGCCACCGGGGGGGCTAACCCCTACGAGCAGTACTTC. Translated: CATGGANPYEQYF. The chain combines TRBV24-1 with TRBJ2-7; TRBD2 might be the D (7 bases). Germline V gene sequence: CDR1 KGHDR, CDR2 SFDVKD. CDR3 size: 13 residues. With 9 bases removed from V and 2 bases from J, the gap between germline ends came to 13 bases.

This rearrangement joins TRBV27 to TRBJ1-2, with D tentatively TRBD1 (5 bases). Deletions cut 5 bases from V and 8 bases from J, with 24 bases between. The CDR3 sequence is 16 residues long. Germline CDR1 MNHEY, CDR2 SMNVEV (reference sequence). The CDR3 is CASSLDGRGFGQGYTF. DNA for the CDR3: TGTGCCAGCAGTCTAGACGGGAGGGGATTTGGCCAGGGCTACACCTTC.

This clone occurred a few times. V is TRBV10-3 and J is TRBJ2-2; D may be TRBD2 (6 bases). Trimming pared 3 bases from V and 5 bases from J, leaving 7 bases between. The CDR3 contains 13 residues. CDR1 is ENHRY and CDR2 is SYGVKD in the germline V gene. The CDR3 nucleotides read TGTGCCATCAGTGAACGGGGGACCGGGGAGCTGTTTTTT. Its translation: CAISERGTGELFF.

This chain connects TRBV21-1 to TRBJ1-1; TRBD1, the table's D call, lacks a check against the DNA. TRBV21-1 is flagged as a pseudogene. The CDR3 length is 17 residues. CDR3 sequence: CASSKDKSGQLNTEAFF. As DNA, the CDR3 is TGTGCCAGCAGCAAAGATAAGAGTGGACAGCTAAACACTGAAGCTTTCTTT.

The chain uses TRBV23-1 and TRBJ2-1, with TRBD2 matching 9 bases. TRBV23-1 is given ORF status, its function remaining uncertain. With 3 bases clipped from V and 0 bases from J, the junction kept 9 bases outside the gene matches. The CDR3 contains 18 residues. The CDR3 nucleotides are TGCGCCAGCAGTCACGGCGCGGGAGGGCCTGACTCCTACAATGAGCAGTTCTTC. Its protein product is CASSHGAGGPDSYNEQFF.

The genes are TRBV19 and TRBJ1-2, with D unclear. V lost 5 bases and J lost 4, with 14 bases in between. The CDR3 contains 14 residues. Per germline, CDR1 LNHDA and CDR2 SQIVND (reference sequence). The CDR3 bases are TGTGCCAGTAGTGTCCAGCCAACGGGCTATGGCTACACCTTC. Amino acids: CASSVQPTGYGYTF.

The V gene is TRBV6-6, the J gene TRBJ1-4, with D hard to call. The length of the CDR3 is 14 residues. Germline V gene lookup returns CDR1 MNHNY and CDR2 SVGAGI (reference sequence). Trimming pared 4 bases from V and 4 bases from J, leaving 10 bases between. The CDR3 reads CASSWQRGNEKLFF. CDR3 bases: TGTGCCAGCAGTTGGCAGAGAGGTAATGAAAAACTGTTTTTT.

In this sample, this clone turned up a few times. J is TRBJ2-3 and V is TRBV7-2; 8 bases agree with TRBD1. With 5 bases clipped from V and 3 bases from J, the junction kept 7 bases outside the gene matches. The CDR3 runs 15 residues. Germline V gene lookup returns CDR1 SGHTA and CDR2 FQGNSA. In DNA form, the CDR3 reads TGTGCCAGCAGCCCCGGCAGGGGGCAGACAGATACGCAGTATTTT. This codes for CASSPGRGQTDTQYF.

The gene calls are TRBV5-1 and TRBJ2-2, with D possibly matching TRBD2 (6 bases). Trimming left V 3 bases short and J 4 bases short, with 16 bases between. The V gene's germline CDR1 is SGHRS and CDR2 YFSETQ. The CDR3 extends over 16 amino acids. CDR3 protein: CASSSALDYLTGELFF. The CDR3 nucleotides are TGCGCCAGCAGCTCCGCCTTGGACTATCTCACCGGGGAGCTGTTTTTT.

V and J are TRBV10-3 and TRBJ2-7, with 7 bases lining up with TRBD2. Per the germline V gene, CDR1 is ENHRY and CDR2 is SYGVKD. The trim removed 6 bases at V and 2 bases at J, leaving 7 bases unmatched. The CDR3 spans 14 residues. The CDR3 DNA follows: TGTGCCATCAGGGCGCGGGAGTCCGCCTACGAGCAGTACTTC. It yields the protein CAIRARESAYEQYF.

The gene calls are TRBV6-4 and TRBJ1-3, with D uncertain. The CDR3 has 13 amino acids. Germline V lookup: CDR1 MRHNA, CDR2 SNTAGT. As DNA, the CDR3 is TGTGCATCGAGCCCCTCACCTGGAAACACCATATATTTT. Translation gives CASSPSPGNTIYF.